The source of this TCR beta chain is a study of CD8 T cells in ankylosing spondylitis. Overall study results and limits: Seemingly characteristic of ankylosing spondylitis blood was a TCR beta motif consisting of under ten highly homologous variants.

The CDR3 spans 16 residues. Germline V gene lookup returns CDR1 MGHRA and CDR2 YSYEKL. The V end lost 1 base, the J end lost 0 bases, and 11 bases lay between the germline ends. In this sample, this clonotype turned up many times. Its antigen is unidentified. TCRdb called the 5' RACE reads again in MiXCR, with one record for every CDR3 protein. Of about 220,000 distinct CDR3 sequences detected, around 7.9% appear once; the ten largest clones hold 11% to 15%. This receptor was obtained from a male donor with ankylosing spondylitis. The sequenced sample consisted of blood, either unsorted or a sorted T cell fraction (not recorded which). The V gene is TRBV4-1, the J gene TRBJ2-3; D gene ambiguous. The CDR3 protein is CASSQVKVTSTDTQYF. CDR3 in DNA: TGCGCCAGCAGCCAAGTGAAAGTAACTAGCACAGATACGCAGTATTTT.